This T cell receptor beta chain comes out of a study of human CD4 T cells and Enterobacteriaceae. Overall study: E. coli, K. pneumoniae, E. aerogenes, S. flexneri, S. sonnei, S. typhimurium, S. aureus were stimuli. Findings of the study overall: Enterobacteriaceae-reactive repertoires were polyclonal but had fewer clonotypes than S. aureus- or M. tuberculosis-reactive ones. Clonotypes shared across Enterobacteriaceae cultures were roughly 26-50% of unique rearrangements.

This clone was seen only a few times. Only in-frame clones appear in the TCRdb table, and some are missing; sequencing was by immunoSEQ multiplex PCR. The sample comprises about 480 clones, 38% of which are singletons, and over 20% rests with the top ten. CFSE-low CD25+ ICOS+ proliferating activated T cells were FACS-sorted after 6-7 days. At a 2:1 ratio, CFSE-labeled memory CD4+ T cells were cultured with irradiated autologous monocytes pulsed with antigen. All CD4+ cells other than CD45RA+CCR7+CD95- naive cells were sorted as memory, over 98% pure. Healthy donor blood came from Swiss blood donation centers. The TCR sequence derives from a human donor in good health. The sequenced material came from bacteria-reactive CD4+ T cells grown in culture. The subset is: CFSE-low proliferating memory CD4 T cells sorted after in vitro stimulation with a heat-inactivated bacterium or M. tuberculosis lysate.

CDR3 region: CASSSRQGATEAFF. CDR3 DNA: TGTGCCAGCAGTTCCCGACAGGGGGCGACTGAAGCTTTCTTT. The J gene is TRBJ1-1, the V gene TRBV6-5; the match to TRBD1 covers 10 bases. Germline V CDR1 and CDR2: MNHEY, SVGAGI. The CDR3 contains 14 residues. The J segment lost 5 bases and the V segment lost 4 bases, leaving 4 bases of the junction unmatched.